This T cell receptor beta chain was recovered during a study of cytomegalovirus exposure and HLA in healthy donors. Whole-study results and caveats: Associated with cytomegalovirus, according to the listing, were 150 to 200 TCR beta chains. Most TCR sequences proved rare, with some public TCRs found in many donors.

To note about this clone: The target antigen is unknown.

The primer mix had 60 Vbeta and 13 Jbeta primers. Data came from immunoSEQ multiplex PCR; TCRdb stores just in-frame clones and leaves some out. The table shows about 98,000 clones, with 60% to 80% occurring only once. Sequenced input: PBMCs. The source is a female donor in good health and CMV-seronegative.

The CDR3 sequence: CASSLAPSGSGQGFNEQYF. CDR3 DNA: TGTGCCAGCAGCTTGGCCCCCTCGGGATCGGGACAGGGGTTTAACGAGCAGTACTTC. The rearrangement joins TRBV7-6 to TRBJ2-7; TRBD1 aligns across 10 bases. Per the germline V gene, CDR1 is SGHVS and CDR2 is FNYEAQ. The CDR3 length is 19 residues. The V gene end was trimmed by 3 bases and the J gene end by 5 bases; junction bases not matched to a gene: 19.